The clone carrying this TCR beta chain was counted between two and nine times. Its antigen is undetermined. CDR1 DFQATT and CDR2 SNEGSKA come from the germline V gene (reference sequence). The CDR3 length is 16 residues. V gave up 2 bases and J gave up 5 bases, with 19 bases separating them. TCRdb fed the RT-PCR reads into MiXCR, producing one record per CDR3 protein. The sample lists 550,000 to 800,000 distinct CDR3 sequences; about a sixth were seen once. The entry originates in a study of response to subunit inactivated influenza vaccine. Overall study findings and caveats: Authors proposed each seasonal influenza vaccination draws in few new T cells.

The rearrangement links TRBV20-1 to TRBJ2-1; D is unclear. Sequenced here: PBMCs from blood, sampled less than 13 days after vaccination. The TCR originated in a man aged 45 to 65 who received an inactivated influenza vaccine. CDR3 residues: CSARPAPFRANNEQFF. In DNA form, the CDR3 reads TGCAGTGCTAGACCCGCTCCTTTCCGCGCAAACAATGAGCAGTTCTTC.